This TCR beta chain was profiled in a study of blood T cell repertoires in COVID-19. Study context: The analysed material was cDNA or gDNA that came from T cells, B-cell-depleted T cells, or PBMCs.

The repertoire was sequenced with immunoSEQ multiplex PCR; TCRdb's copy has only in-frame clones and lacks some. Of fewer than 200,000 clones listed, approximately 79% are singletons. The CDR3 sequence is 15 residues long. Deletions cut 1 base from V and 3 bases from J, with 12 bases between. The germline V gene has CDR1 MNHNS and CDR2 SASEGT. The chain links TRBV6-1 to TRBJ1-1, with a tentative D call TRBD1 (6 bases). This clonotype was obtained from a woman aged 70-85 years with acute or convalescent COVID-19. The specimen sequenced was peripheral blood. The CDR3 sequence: CASSEEVGAYTEAFF. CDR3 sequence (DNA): TGTGCCAGCAGTGAAGAGGTGGGGGCCTACACTGAAGCTTTCTTT.